This entry is about one T cell receptor (beta chain). The antigen this receptor binds is unknown. Per-nucleotide qualities are absent, and no much larger clonotype sits a single base away. The cohort consisted of approximately 690 healthy bone marrow donors. At the time of sampling, every cohort member was nominally healthy, though immune exposures that went unrecorded were likely present. The donor was CMV seronegative and belonged to the group of 352 seronegative cohort members. Every donor gave a peripheral blood sample, and the peripheral blood mononuclear cells from that sample were used for TCR beta sequencing. Genomic DNA was extracted from the blood cell samples with the Qiagen DNeasy Blood Extraction Kit. From cysteine to phenylalanine, the CDR3 is 15 amino acids long. Just CDR3 DNA is preserved here, 45 bases in frame from base 1. Trimming costs V 6 bases and J 7 bases, and their ends lie 19 bases apart. The germline V gene sets CDR1 to MNHNS and CDR2 to SASEGT.

The data originate from a study of cytomegalovirus exposure and HLA in healthy donors (dated by TCRdb to 2015 to 2018). The study in broad terms: An earlier analysis of several hundred of the donors reported 250 to 300 Gb of sequence data and more than 90 million unique TCR beta sequences from about 179 million T cells. The later analysis used no new phenotypic data to find candidate immune exposures, relying instead on TCR beta sequences and their occurrence across donors. Four or five DR-DQ haplotypes were handled as single units for association and clustering because linkage in the cohort was strong. To predict cytomegalovirus infection status, the study brought together high-throughput TCR immunosequencing, statistical association of individual TCRs with disease status, and machine learning. To study patterns of TCR occurrence, a later analysis re-analyzed previously published TCR beta repertoires from 500 to 850 donors and added high-resolution HLA genotyping. Typing coverage varied by locus: about 620-630 donors for A, B, C, DRB1 and DQB1; roughly 510 for DQA1; around 570 for DPA1; approximately 490 for DPB1. Genome-wide SNP genotypes for about three fifths of the roughly 670 donors were used in a later genetic analysis, which treated that subset as a discovery cohort. The T cell repertoires of some 700 subjects were profiled by immunosequencing and related to cytomegalovirus serostatus. The aim of the study was to test whether cataloging public T cell receptors could identify signatures of past pathogen exposure. An early release covering some 640 HLA-typed donors comprised about 300 gigabases of sequencing data and some 79 million unique TCR sequences. All discovery cohort repertoires had been generated using a single sequencing platform. Class I and class II HLA loci were covered by the typing at four-digit resolution. Among roughly 400 genotyped donors of the cohort, an average of approximately 240,000 unique TCR beta nucleotide sequences were sequenced per donor, around 18% of them non-productive. Of the 300 to 450 genotyped donors, roughly 76% were placed in the genetic ancestry cluster associated with self-reported Caucasian donors. In an earlier analysis of about 590 of the donors, high-throughput TCR beta sequencing was used to judge whether each TCR beta V gene segment behaved as functional or pseudogenic. Besides the first cohort of hundreds of subjects, a separate validation cohort made up of over a hundred different subjects was used. Donor age, sex, ethnicity and CMV serostatus were compiled alongside the repertoire data.

Overall study results and their limits: Because counts were too low, 15 or so rarely observed V segments, including chromosome 9 orphons, were excluded from the earlier analysis of 587 of the donors. A cluster of highly shared sequence variants was judged likely to represent a technical artifact of the sequencing pipeline. In the study, about 150 TCR beta chains were listed as associated with cytomegalovirus. In a later analysis, HLA-associated TCR beta chains showed more clonal expansion and lower generation probabilities than non-associated chains that were equally common. A later genetic analysis reported fewer N-insertions in productive TCRs among donors in an Asian-associated ancestry cluster than the approximately 700-donor mean. Most CMV-associated TCR beta chains appeared to be HLA-restricted in a later analysis, and the HLA associations seemed to be driven largely by CMV exposure. Only TCR beta chains were sequenced in this cohort, and the absence of alpha or paired-chain data limited detectable features. In a later analysis, the rate of TCR association differed among HLA loci, with DRB1 alleles having the most associated TCRs and HLA-C alleles having the fewest. In both the original and validation cohorts, the classifier was reported to diagnose cytomegalovirus status with high specificity and sensitivity. In a later analysis, 15,000 to 20,000 TCR beta sequences were associated with specific HLA alleles at a false discovery rate of 0.05. Across donors, most TCR sequences were observed very rarely, whereas some public TCRs were present in many individuals. Roughly uniform sequencing depth across donors was assumed in presence/absence analyses, although this assumption may not hold. Several of the top co-occurrence clusters appeared to be linked to parvovirus B19, influenza, CMV and Epstein-Barr virus, according to a later analysis. Because the 87-base-pair reads could not distinguish some IMGT-functional V segments, including TRBV6-2 and TRBV6-3, those segments were excluded. Immune exposure information for the cohort was limited to CMV serostatus. In a later genetic analysis, a missense DCLRE1C variant was associated with V-gene and J-gene trimming of TCR beta chains, and the association was replicated in an independent cohort. The authors suggested that the approach could potentially be extended to other disease states and immunological phenotypes. A few of the identified cytomegalovirus-associated TCR beta chains were confirmed in vitro to be specific for cytomegalovirus antigens. A further reported finding was that TCR beta sequences accurately predicted the HLA-A and HLA-B alleles for most subjects in the first cohort. Because some donors lacked HLA typing at each locus, the association tests relied only on the typed subset. Strong co-occurrence of HLA alleles, especially DR and DQ, made assigning TCR associations to individual alleles difficult. An earlier analysis of around 500 of the donors showed that most TCR beta V segments appeared in productive rearrangements either about 87% or about 30% of the time, which broadly matched IMGT annotations. Correlated functional status among segregating V segments might reflect linkage disequilibrium, but an unknown experimental factor could not be ruled out.

The method behind the library was the immunoSEQ multiplex PCR assay. For the multiplex PCR, a mixture combining 60 forward primers for TCR Vbeta segments and 13 reverse primers for TCR Jbeta segments was used. The CDR3 region of rearranged TCR beta genes was amplified from genomic DNA by a multiplex PCR assay. Amplified TCR beta libraries were sequenced as 87-base-pair reads on the Illumina HiSeq System. In the paper's pipeline: Across the roughly 670 repertoires, a later analysis counted approximately 83 million unique TCR beta chains, 9.5 million to 12 million of which were shared by at least two donors. A nearest-neighbor algorithm error-corrected the raw reads and collapsed the reads into unique sequences, merging closely related sequences to remove PCR and sequencing errors. Alignment of CDR3 sequences to IMGT reference sequences was used to assign V, D and J gene segments. For a sequence to be retained, at least a six-nucleotide match to both a V gene segment and a J gene segment was required. Rearrangements were classified as productive when the CDR3 lacked stop codons and remained in frame with V and J, and all other rearrangements were classified as non-productive. Following IMGT convention, CDR3 was defined as the stretch from the second conserved V-encoded cysteine up to the conserved J-encoded phenylalanine. In an earlier analysis of some 550 of the donors, sequences lacking an unambiguous match to a single V gene segment were excluded. In an earlier analysis of 450 to 700 of the donors, V segments were called functional above 56.7% productive rearrangements and were called segregating when the between-donor standard deviation exceeded 5%. A statistical classification framework was built to diagnose cytomegalovirus status from the catalog of TCR beta chain sequences. V and J gene assignment, in a later analysis, came from comparing TCR nucleotide sequences with IMGT/GENE-DB human TR gene sequences. The TCRdist pipeline was used in a later analysis to assign CDR3 sequences and most-parsimonious VDJ recombination scenarios. A later analysis defined each TCR beta chain by its CDR3 amino acid sequence plus V-gene family, and excluded reads lacking a unique V-gene family. In a later analysis, approximately 590 highly shared, low-generation-probability nucleotide sequences were removed to address suspected cross-contamination and a sequencing artifact. In a later analysis, a clonal expansion index was calculated for each public chain from normalized within-repertoire ranks of inferred template counts. In a later analysis, generation probabilities were computed using a VDJ recombination model fitted to out-of-frame rearrangements, and the results were checked against IGoR. Hypergeometric tests were used in a later analysis to score TCR-TCR, TCR-HLA and TCR-CMV co-occurrence, with a repertoire-size bias correction applied to the TCR pairs. False discovery rates were estimated in a later analysis by permuting HLA or CMV assignments 20 times. In a later analysis, co-occurring TCRs were grouped with DBSCAN, and TCRdist sequence similarity was added when clustering was performed within HLA-allele-positive subsets. Repertoires with fewer than 30,000 or more than 120,000 public chains were left out of co-occurrence clustering, as were five repertoires with anomalous nucleotide sharing. In its TCRdb copy, this immuneACCESS table keeps in-frame sequences only and misses some clones. Where compared with another copy, unresolved V genes explain less than half of these, and the others have no known cause. That table supplies the V and J calls and clone size; D and trimming were determined from the DNA. Counted in this sample were around 150,000 clones; about 84% of them appeared once. Of the sample, 3.4% is held by the ten largest clones.

The origin of this receptor is a male donor in good health and CMV-seronegative. This receptor chain uses TRBV6-1 and TRBJ1-5, and TRBD1 may be the D gene, going by 6 matching bases. The sequencing sample was made of PBMCs. The DNA reads as follows: TGTGCCAGCAGATACGCTACAGGGCCTAGCCAGCCCCAGCATTTT. It translates as CASRYATGPSQPQHF.